The clone carrying this T cell receptor beta chain was seen more than once but under ten times. As yet, its antigen is unknown. Amplification of TCR beta CDR3 regions used RNA transcripts. RT-PCR with HTBI primers came first, then second-round multiplex PCR. Each CDR3 protein gets one entry after TCRdb re-called the multiplex PCR reads with MiXCR. Of 500,000 to 600,000 distinct CDR3 sequences in the sample, roughly 40% are singletons; the top ten hold about 4%. The data were obtained in a study of Graves' ophthalmopathy and Graves' hyperthyroidism. Pregnancy or lactation, uncontrolled infections and other autoimmune diseases were grounds for excluding patients. V lost 4 bases and J lost 4; bases outside the gene matches: 5. The CDR3 is made up of 14 amino acids. Germline CDR1 LNHDA, CDR2 SQIVND (reference sequence). Study-level points and caveats: A model built from 13 signatures distinguished ophthalmopathy from stable hyperthyroidism with approximately 88% sensitivity and 81.08% specificity.

V is TRBV19 and J is TRBJ2-7, with TRBD2 matching 9 bases. The specimen was peripheral blood or thyroid tissue (not recorded which). The sequence was collected from an adult man with Graves' hyperthyroidism. CDR3 protein: CASSSIAGVYEQYF. The CDR3 coding sequence is TGTGCCAGTAGTAGTATAGCGGGAGTGTACGAGCAGTACTTC.